The clone carrying this TCR beta chain was observed a handful of times. Germline is not matched at one junction end, which may reflect a read error. Libraries of naive CD8 T cells were made from approximately 20,000 to 1,000,000 sorted cells. They used 10%, 30% or 50% RNA. CDR3 length: 13 residues. In germline, CDR1 is MNHEY, CDR2 SVGAGI. This sample was taken from a study of molecular identifiers for immune sequencing clone quantification. One entry per CDR3 protein results from TCRdb running MiXCR on the PCR reads. The sample has just under 650,000 distinct CDR3 sequences, less than 20% seen once; the top ten hold roughly 0.9%.

Sequenced: naive CD8+ T cells from blood, with Jurkat cell RNA spiked in. Subset defined: FACS-sorted CD8+CD4-CCR7+CD45RA+ naive T cells. The receptor was isolated from a human donor in good health. Some libraries in this study had Jurkat cell RNA spiked in. The rearrangement joins TRBV6-5 to TRBJ2-2; 8 positions match TRBD2. Written as DNA, the CDR3 is TGTGCCAGCACCGGGGGGGGGCCCGGGGAGCCGTTTTTT. Protein sequence: CASTGGGPGEPFF.